The 15 T cell receptor beta chains given below trace back to one sample, sequenced in a study of TET2 disruption in CD19-targeted CAR T cells (dated 2018 in TCRdb). Library creation used the immunoSEQ multiplex PCR assay. TCRdb stores this immuneACCESS table with in-frame sequences only. Part of the clones is absent; in the studies checked, under half of the shortfall reflects unresolved V genes, and no reason is known for the rest. In this sample's table one finds fewer than 30,000 clones. The ten most abundant clones make up about 2% of the sample. Reading the label with the study, this specimen's treatment or condition is: autologous CTL019 cells: CD19 CAR with 4-1BB and CD3 zeta domains. Which antigens these TCRs recognize remains unknown. The sample consisted of CD8- CAR+ T cells sorted from cultured blood T cells, taken for CD19 CAR T cell therapy. The meaning of the sample's cell subset or site label: CD8-negative CAR-positive T cells from the infusion product. These receptors were obtained from a man between 65 and 85 years old with chronic lymphocytic leukemia.

A word on this clone: From the germline J gene comes the end of the CDR3, since the read stops 3 residues before it. The chain uses TRBV18 and TRBJ2-5; the match to TRBD1 covers 9 bases. There are 16 residues in the CDR3. Germline-derived CDR1 and CDR2 are KGHSH and LQKENI. The V segment lost 0 bases and the J segment 5 bases; nucleotides outside the gene matches: 7. CDR3 residues: CASSPPLGQGRETQYF. CDR3 bases read: TGTGCCAGCTCACCACCTCTGGGACAGGGTAGGGAGACC.

A word on this clone: The CDR3 end is not reached by the read, which stops 3 residues before it; the germline J gene fills it in. V is TRBV20-1 and J is TRBJ1-2; D is perhaps TRBD1 (6 bases). Per germline, CDR1 DFQATT and CDR2 SNEGSKA (reference sequence). V was shortened by 3 bases and J by 6 bases, with 11 bases between the two germline ends. This CDR3 contains 12 residues. CDR3: CSARVSGDGYTF. CDR3 bases read: TGCAGTGCTAGGGTTTCAGGGGATGGC.

Frequency places this clone as medium-sized. The DNA ends 3 residues before the CDR3 does, and the rest of the CDR3 is filled in from the germline J gene. The rearrangement links TRBV28 to TRBJ1-4; D not resolved. The CDR3 consists of 13 residues. The V and J ends lost 5 bases and 8 bases respectively, with 12 bases between them. The germline gives CDR1 MDHEN, CDR2 SYDVKM. Here the CDR3 reads CASSPSLGEKLFF. The sequenced part of the CDR3 DNA is TGTGCCAGCAGTCCCTCATTAGGGGAAAAA.

As concerns this clone: The read finishes 3 residues shy of the CDR3 end, and the germline J gene is used to complete it. The chain is built from TRBV18 and TRBJ2-2, with 7 bases aligning to TRBD2. This CDR3 spans 15 amino acids. Germline-derived CDR1 and CDR2 are KGHSH and LQKENI. The junction had 5 bases not matched to a gene; V was cut back by 3 bases and J by 4 bases. The CDR3 region is CASSPQGLFTGELFF. The sequenced part of the CDR3 DNA is TGTGCCAGCTCACCCCAGGGACTATTCACCGGGGAG.

Regarding this clone: The CDR3 is cut off 3 residues early in the read; its end comes from the germline J gene. The gene calls are TRBV5-6 and TRBJ2-7; 7 nucleotides align to TRBD1. Losses at the gene ends were 0 bases for V and 2 bases for J; bases not matched to a gene: 5. CDR1 and CDR2 from the germline V gene are SGHDT and YYEEEE. The length of the CDR3 is 15 residues. The CDR3 protein is CASSLGQGVAYEQYF. The sequenced part of the CDR3 DNA is TGTGCCAGCAGCTTGGGTCAGGGGGTTGCCTACGAG. Full variable domain (remainder filled in from reference TRBV5-6 and TRBJ2-7): DAGVTQSPTHLIKTRGQQVTLRCSPKSGHDTVSWYQQALGQGPQFIFQYYEEEERQRGNFPDRFSGHQFPNYSSELNVNALLLGDSALYLCASSLGQGVAYEQYFGPGTRLTVT.

Concerning this clone: The CDR3 end lies 3 residues beyond the end of the read and is filled in from the germline J gene. The chain has TRBV10-3 and TRBJ2-2, with 7 nucleotides matching TRBD2. V gave up 4 bases and J gave up 3 bases; unmatched junction bases: 5. Germline-derived CDR1 and CDR2 are ENHRY and SYGVKD. The CDR3 length is 15 residues. The CDR3 DNA, read in part, is TGTGCCATCAGTGGGGGGACTACCTACACCGGGGAG. It codes for CAISGGTTYTGE. In full, the CDR3 reads CAISGGTTYTGELFF.

Remarks on this clone: Other nucleotide sequences in the sample specify the same CDR3. The CDR3 protein is CASSPGAGQTDTQYF. The CDR3 DNA, read in part, is TGTGCCAGCTCACCAGGGGCAGGGCAGACAGATACG. The chain is built from TRBV18 and TRBJ2-3; TRBD1 might be the D (5 bases). The read falls 3 residues short of the CDR3 end, and the missing part is taken from the germline J gene. Germline V gene lookup returns CDR1 KGHSH and CDR2 LQKENI. V shed 2 bases and J shed 3 bases, with 12 bases lying between them. This CDR3 region has 15 residues.

Comment on this clone: The read halts 3 residues ahead of the CDR3 end, with the missing end drawn from the germline J gene. V and J are TRBV5-5 and TRBJ2-1, with 11 bases lining up with TRBD1. V was pared by 4 bases and J by 7 bases, with 4 bases of the junction left unmatched. Germline V gene data show CDR1 as SGHKS and CDR2 as YYEKEE (reference sequence). The CDR3 is 14 residues long. The part of the CDR3 DNA that was read is TGTGCCAGCAGCCTGGGACAGGGGGAAAATGAG. The encoded protein is CASSLGQGENE. The entire CDR3 reads CASSLGQGENEQFF.

In regard to this clone: An end of the junction does not agree with germline; a read error may underlie this. The read terminates 3 residues ahead of where the CDR3 ends, so the germline J gene completes it. The chain has TRBV4-2 and TRBJ2-7, with D tentatively TRBD1 (6 bases). Germline assignment: CDR1 LGHNA and CDR2 YNFKEQ. The CDR3 totals 15 residues. Incomplete CDR3 DNA: TGCGCCAGCAGCCAGACCGGCAGCAGGGGTGACGAG. Protein sequence: CASSQTGSRGDE. The entire CDR3 protein is CASSQTGSRGDEQYF.

On this clone itself: Read coverage stops 3 residues before the CDR3 terminus; the germline J gene supplies the remainder. The rearrangement uses TRBV20-1 and TRBJ1-1; tentative D call: TRBD1 (6 bases). Germline V lookup: CDR1 DFQATT, CDR2 SNEGSKA (reference sequence). V lost 5 bases to trimming and J lost 0 bases, with 10 bases between them. The CDR3 has 13 residues. CDR3 region: CSALTGVNTEAFF. The DNA read from the CDR3 is TGCAGTGCTTTGACAGGAGTGAACACTGAA.

Concerning this clone itself: The read is 3 residues too short to cover the CDR3 end, so that end is filled in from the germline J gene. The gene calls are TRBV18 and TRBJ2-5; a possible D gene is TRBD2 (7 bases). The CDR3 length is 14 residues. Germline V lookup: CDR1 KGHSH, CDR2 LQKENI. The V end was cut by 3 bases, the J end by 5 bases, with 13 bases between. CDR3 bases read: TGTGCCAGCTCACCCTCCCGGGGGGCGGAGACC. Protein: CASSPSRGAET. The CDR3 in its entirety is CASSPSRGAETQYF.

The sequenced CDR3 bases are TGTGCCAGCAGTTTAAAGTGGGGGCGGCCCTTGAACACTGAA. It is translated as CASSLKWGRPLNTE. The CDR3, in full, reads CASSLKWGRPLNTEAFF. V and J are TRBV12-3 or TRBV12-4 and TRBJ1-1; perhaps TRBD1 as D (6 bases). The sequenced fragment ends 3 residues before the CDR3 boundary, so the rest is inferred from the germline J gene. Between the trimmed V and J ends, which lost 2 bases and 0 bases, there was a span of 16 bases. CDR3 length equals 17 residues.

Points on this clone: The sequence runs out 3 residues before the end of the CDR3; the remainder is reconstructed from the germline J gene. The chain uses TRBV20-1 and TRBJ1-1; D possibly corresponds to TRBD1 (6 bases). In germline, CDR1 is DFQATT, CDR2 SNEGSKA (reference sequence). V was pared by 6 bases and J by 7 bases, with 18 bases between. The CDR3 totals 13 residues. This CDR3 is CSAQGPSMREAFF. CDR3 DNA (partial): TGCAGTGCCCAGGGGCCGAGTATGCGTGAA.

Concerning this clone itself: The CDR3 is cut off 3 residues early in the read; its end comes from the germline J gene. The chain combines TRBV28 with TRBJ1-6, with TRBD1 matching 10 bases. The V gene's germline CDR1 is MDHEN and CDR2 SYDVKM. V lost 6 bases to trimming and J lost 10 bases; unmatched junction nucleotides: 6. The CDR3 is made up of 14 amino acids. The DNA read from the CDR3 is TGTGCCAGCAGACTAGGGGACAGGGGATCACCC. It translates to CASRLGDRGSP. The entire CDR3 reads CASRLGDRGSPLHF.

Regarding this clone: The sequence runs out 3 residues before the end of the CDR3; the remainder is reconstructed from the germline J gene. The chain uses TRBV11-1 and TRBJ2-2; 9 nucleotides line up with TRBD1. The CDR3 spans 14 residues. Germline-derived CDR1 and CDR2 are SGHAT and FQDESV (reference sequence). The CDR3 DNA, read in part, is TGTGCCAGCAGCCGGGGACAGGGTAATGAAAAG. Translating gives CASSRGQGNEK. The entire CDR3 sequence reads CASSRGQGNEKLFF. The entire variable domain, with the rest obtained from reference TRBV11-1 and TRBJ2-2, is as follows: EAEVAQSPRYKITEKSQAVAFWCDPISGHATLYWYRQILGQGPELLVQFQDESVVDDSQLPKDRFSAERLKGVDSTLKIQPAELGDSAMYLCASSRGQGNEKLFFGEGSRLTVL.